These T cell receptor beta chains were read from a single sample in a study of cytomegalovirus exposure and HLA in healthy donors. The repertoire was sequenced with immunoSEQ multiplex PCR; TCRdb's copy has only in-frame clones and lacks some. The sample holds about 360,000 clones, 86% seen once. The sample was PBMCs. These receptors were collected from a woman between 18 and 30 years old in good health and CMV-seronegative. Both conserved end residues are part of each CDR3. Each record gives: J gene, D gene, clone size, V gene, CDR3 DNA, CDR3 protein. D genes are given only for firm matches. The size field is filled for only some rows; it gives once, few, many or a size class.

TRBJ1-5 | NA | NA | TRBV6-1 | TGTGCCAGCAGTGCGCGGGGGTCCTCCCATAGCAATCAGCCCCAGCATTTT | CASSARGSSHSNQPQHF
TRBJ2-7 | TRBD2 | once | TRBV5-6 | TGTGCCAGCAGCGGTACTAGCGGGGGGTTCTACGAGCAGTACTTC | CASSGTSGGFYEQYF
TRBJ2-3 | TRBD2 | NA | TRBV27 | TGTGCCAGCAGTTTATTGGAGCCCGGACTAGCGGGGAATACGCAGTATTTT | CASSLLEPGLAGNTQYF
TRBJ1-2 | NA | NA | TRBV2 | TGTGCCACCGCGGGGCTCTATGGCTACACCTTC | CATAGLYGYTF
TRBJ1-6 | TRBD1 | NA | TRBV4-1 | TGCGCCAGCAGCCAGAGGGGACAGGGGGCATCCTATAATTCACCCCTCCACTTT | CASSQRGQGASYNSPLHF
TRBJ1-4 | TRBD1 | NA | TRBV5-1 | TGCGCCAGCGCCCTACAGGGGGCTAATGAAAAACTGTTTTTT | CASALQGANEKLFF
TRBJ2-1 | NA | NA | TRBV20-1 | TGCAGTGCTAGAGATCAGTATGAGCAGTTCTTC | CSARDQYEQFF
TRBJ1-5 | NA | NA | TRBV5-6 | TGTGCCAGCAGCTTACTCACAGGGACCAATCAGCCCCAGCATTTT | CASSLLTGTNQPQHF
TRBJ1-3 | TRBD1 | NA | TRBV7-9 | TGTGCCAGCAGCCCGGGACAGGGAGTTGGAAACACCATATATTTT | CASSPGQGVGNTIYF
TRBJ2-1 | TRBD2 | NA | TRBV5-1 | TGCGCCAGCAGCTTGGGACTAATCGGGGGGATTGAGCAGTTCTTC | CASSLGLIGGIEQFF
TRBJ1-4 | TRBD1 | NA | TRBV7-9 | TGTGCCAGCAGCCTTGGCCATTTACAGGGGGCTGGGAATGAAAAACTGTTTTTT | CASSLGHLQGAGNEKLFF
TRBJ2-1 | NA | NA | TRBV27 | TGTGCCAGCAGTTTACTAGGGGCCAATGAGCAGTTCTTC | CASSLLGANEQFF
TRBJ1-4 | TRBD1 | NA | TRBV5-1 | TGCGCCAGCAACTCGGGACAGACAAATGAAAAACTGTTTTTT | CASNSGQTNEKLFF
TRBJ2-7 | NA | NA | TRBV28 | TGTGCCAGCATCGGGGCCGGGACACACTCAGGGGTGGGGTACTTC | CASIGAGTHSGVGYF
TRBJ2-2 | NA | NA | TRBV5-4 | TGTGCCAGCAGTTTTAGGGGGAACACCGGGGAGCTGTTTTTT | CASSFRGNTGELFF
TRBJ2-7 | NA | NA | TRBV6-1 | TGTGCCAGCCAGGGTCACTACGAGCAGTACTTC | CASQGHYEQYF
TRBJ2-2 | NA | NA | TRBV6-1 | TGTGCCAGCAGTGAAGCCGCGGCTAGCAGCCCCGGGGAGCTGTTTTTT | CASSEAAASSPGELFF
TRBJ1-1 | NA | NA | TRBV6-5 | TGTGCCAGCAGTTACTCCGACAGGTTGGGCACTGAAGCTTTCTTT | CASSYSDRLGTEAFF
TRBJ2-1 | TRBD2 | NA | TRBV9 | TGTGCCAGCAGCCTCCTAGCGGGAGGGACCAATGAGCAGTTCTTC | CASSLLAGGTNEQFF
TRBJ1-3 | NA | NA | TRBV28 | TGTGCCAGCAGACAGGGACCCTCCGGAAACACCATATATTTT | CASRQGPSGNTIYF
TRBJ1-5 | TRBD1 | few | TRBV7-9 | TGTGCCAGCAGCCAGGGGACAGGGGGGATTCAGCCCCAGCATTTT | CASSQGTGGIQPQHF
TRBJ2-1 | NA | NA | TRBV7-9 | TGTGCCAGCAGCCTCGCAGGAGGATCTATCAATGAGCAGTTCTTC | CASSLAGGSINEQFF
TRBJ2-7 | NA | NA | TRBV27 | TGTGCCAGCAGTTTTGCAGGGCCGCACTACGAGCAGTACTTC | CASSFAGPHYEQYF
TRBJ2-7 | TRBD2 | NA | TRBV4-1 | TGCGCCAGCAGCCAAGCAGTCCGGCGGGAGGCCGTTTATCAGTACTTC | CASSQAVRREAVYQYF
TRBJ1-2 | NA | NA | TRBV28 | TGTGCCAGCAGCCTTAGCCAGGGCTTAGCTAACTATGGCTACACCTTC | CASSLSQGLANYGYTF
TRBJ2-1 | NA | NA | TRBV19 | TGTGCCAGTAGTAGTGAGACGGGATTGGAACACAATGAGCAGTTCTTC | CASSSETGLEHNEQFF
TRBJ2-7 | TRBD2 | NA | TRBV4-1 | TGCGCCAGCAGCGATAGACTAGCGGGAGAGACCGTCCACGAGCAGTACTTC | CASSDRLAGETVHEQYF
TRBJ1-4 | NA | NA | TRBV11-2 | TGTGCCAGCAGCGCCGGGGGATGGAGTAATGAAAAACTGTTTTTT | CASSAGGWSNEKLFF
TRBJ2-2 | TRBD2 | NA | TRBV18 | TGTGCCAGCTCACCAACTAGCGGGAGATCCAACACCGGGGAGCTGTTTTTT | CASSPTSGRSNTGELFF
TRBJ2-1 | TRBD2 | NA | TRBV28 | TGTGCCAGCAGTCTCAGCGGGAGTGTCGGTGAGCAGTTCTTC | CASSLSGSVGEQFF
TRBJ1-6 | NA | NA | TRBV7-8 | TGTGCCAGCAGCTTTGGGGGGGGTTCACCCCTCCACTTT | CASSFGGGSPLHF
TRBJ1-1 | NA | NA | TRBV6-5 | TGTGCCAGCATCACGGCCGGCGGTGAAGCTTTCTTT | CASITAGGEAFF
TRBJ2-7 | NA | many | TRBV20-1 | TGCAGTTACACCACCGCCCGCGAGCAGTACTTC | CSYTTAREQYF
TRBJ1-5 | NA | NA | TRBV4-2 | TGTGCCAGCAGCCAAGATCGACGGGGGATTGGTCAGCCCCAGCATTTT | CASSQDRRGIGQPQHF
TRBJ2-7 | TRBD1 | few | TRBV7-9 | TGTGCCAGCCGTGAGGGGGCCTCCTACGAGCAGTACTTC | CASREGASYEQYF